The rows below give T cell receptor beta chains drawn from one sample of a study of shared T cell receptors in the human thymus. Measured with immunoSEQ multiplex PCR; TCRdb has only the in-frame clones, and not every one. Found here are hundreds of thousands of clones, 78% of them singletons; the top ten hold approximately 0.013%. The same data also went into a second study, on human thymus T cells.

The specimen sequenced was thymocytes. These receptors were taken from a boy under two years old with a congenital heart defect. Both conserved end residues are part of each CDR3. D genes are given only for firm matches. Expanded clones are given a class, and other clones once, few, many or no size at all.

TGTGCCAGCAGCTTACGCTGGACTAGCGGGAGAAATGAGCAGTTCTTC CASSLRWTSGRNEQFF TRBJ2-1 few 16 TRBD2 TRBV7-2
TGTGCCAGCAGCGCCAGGATGGGGACTAGCGGGATGGAGATGGGATCCTACGAGCAGTACTTC CASSARMGTSGMEMGSYEQYF TRBJ2-7 - 21 - TRBV21-1
TGTGCCAGCACCGAAGACAGGGGCGAGCAGTACTTC CASTEDRGEQYF TRBJ2-7 - 12 TRBD1 TRBV6-5
TGCGCCAGCAGCCAAGAGAAGGGACAGGCGAGCTCTGGGGCCAACGTCCTGACTTTC CASSQEKGQASSGANVLTF TRBJ2-6 few 19 TRBD1 TRBV4-3
TGTGCCAGCAGCTACGGGACTACCAGCACAGATACGCAGTATTTT CASSYGTTSTDTQYF TRBJ2-3 few 15 TRBD2 TRBV5-4
TGTGCCAGCAGCCCAACCCCCGGGACTAACCCCTACGAGCAGTACTTC CASSPTPGTNPYEQYF TRBJ2-7 - 16 TRBD2 TRBV11-2
TGCGCCAGCAGCCAAGTAGGAGCGGGAGGGCCGGGCAATGAGCAGTTCTTC CASSQVGAGGPGNEQFF TRBJ2-1 once 17 TRBD2 TRBV4-1
TGTGCCAGCAGCTTACCCGGACACAGCTATGGCTACACCTTC CASSLPGHSYGYTF TRBJ1-2 - 14 - TRBV5-6
TGTGCCATCAGGGGGCTCCATGGCTACACCTTC CAIRGLHGYTF TRBJ1-2 - 11 - TRBV10-3
TGCGCCAGCAGCCAAGCTCTCCGGGGGGCTGGAAACACCATATATTTT CASSQALRGAGNTIYF TRBJ1-3 few 16 - TRBV4-3
TGTGCCAGCAGCTGGGACTATGGTGAGCAGTTCTTC CASSWDYGEQFF TRBJ2-1 few 12 TRBD2 TRBV5-8
TGTGCCAGCGCCGGGACAGCGGTTTTTGTAGGAGATCAGCCCCAGCATTTT CASAGTAVFVGDQPQHF TRBJ1-5 - 17 TRBD1 TRBV2
TGCGCCAGCAGCGAGGGGACAGGGGGAAATCAGCCCCAGCATTTT CASSEGTGGNQPQHF TRBJ1-5 - 15 TRBD1 TRBV5-1
TGTGCCAGCAGCTCTAGACCCCCCCAGCGGGGCCGGCCCTACGAGCAGTACTTC CASSSRPPQRGRPYEQYF TRBJ2-7 - 18 TRBD2 TRBV11-1
TGTGCCAGCAGTGCGGGGCCCCTCTATGGCTACACCTTC CASSAGPLYGYTF TRBJ1-2 - 13 - TRBV28
TGTGCCAGCTCAACTCTAGACCTAGCGGGAGAGTCCAAAAACATTCAGTACTTC CASSTLDLAGESKNIQYF TRBJ2-4 once 18 TRBD2 TRBV18
TGTGCCAGCAGTTCTTATGGGGGACAGGGTTATGGCTACACCTTC CASSSYGGQGYGYTF TRBJ1-2 few 15 TRBD1 TRBV27
TGCGCCAGCAGGGGGCCTAGCGGCCACAAGTGGGAGACCCAGTACTTC CASRGPSGHKWETQYF TRBJ2-5 few 16 TRBD2 TRBV10-2
TGTGCCAGTAGTCGACAGGGGGACACCGGGGAGCTGTTTTTT CASSRQGDTGELFF TRBJ2-2 - 14 TRBD1 TRBV19
TGTGCCTGGGGAGGGGGCTACACCTTC CAWGGGYTF TRBJ1-2 - 9 - TRBV30
TGCGCCAGCAGCCAAGATGCCGCGGGAGGGTCCTACAATGAGCAGTTCTTC CASSQDAAGGSYNEQFF TRBJ2-1 - 17 TRBD2 TRBV4-3
TGTGCCAGCAGTGCTGGGACAGGGCCCTACGAGCAGTACTTC CASSAGTGPYEQYF TRBJ2-7 - 14 TRBD1 TRBV27
TGTGCCACCAGCAGAGTAATTTCGGCTAGCGCCTACGAGCAGTACTTC CATSRVISASAYEQYF TRBJ2-7 - 16 - TRBV15
TGTGCCAGCAGCCTCGGACTCGAGAACACCGGGGAGCTGTTTTTT CASSLGLENTGELFF TRBJ2-2 - 15 - TRBV13
TGCGCCAGCAGTCGGGACAGGGAACACGACGAGCAGTACTTC CASSRDREHDEQYF TRBJ2-7 - 14 TRBD1 TRBV10-2
TGTGCCAGCAGCCAGCGAGAACTGAGCCAGCAGTTCTTC CASSQRELSQQFF TRBJ2-1 - 13 - TRBV16
TGCGCCAGCAGCCAAGATAGGAGGGGGGGCTATGGCTACACCTTC CASSQDRRGGYGYTF TRBJ1-2 few 15 - TRBV4-3
TGTGCCAGTAGTCCATTCCACCGGGAGGGCCGGGAGACCCAGTACTTC CASSPFHREGRETQYF TRBJ2-5 few 16 TRBD2 TRBV19
TGTGCCAGTAGTATAGGGGGAGGCGGCTACACCTTC CASSIGGGGYTF TRBJ1-2 few 12 - TRBV19
TGTGCCAGCAGCTGGGAGCGGGAGGGCCCACACGAGCAGTACTTC CASSWEREGPHEQYF TRBJ2-7 - 15 TRBD2 TRBV7-2
TGTGCCAGCAGCCACCTTCCATGGCTTGATCTAGCGGGAGCCTACAATGAGCAGTTCTTC CASSHLPWLDLAGAYNEQFF TRBJ2-1 - 20 TRBD2 TRBV27
TGTGCCAGCAGTTTATCCCGGACAGGGGGCTACGAGCAGTACTTC CASSLSRTGGYEQYF TRBJ2-7 few 15 TRBD1 TRBV27
TGTGCCTGGAGCGGGGGTCACGGAACCTACGAGCAGTACTTC CAWSGGHGTYEQYF TRBJ2-7 - 14 - TRBV30
TGTGCCAGCAGTTTAATTGCGGGATCGCCCCAGCATTTT CASSLIAGSPQHF TRBJ1-5 - 13 - TRBV27
TGTGCCAGCAGTGCCTCACGCGGGAGTTTCAGAGAGACCCAGTACTTC CASSASRGSFRETQYF TRBJ2-5 once 16 TRBD2 TRBV6-1
TGTGCCAGCAGCGTAGCAAGTGGGAGGGAAACGTACGAGCAGTACTTC CASSVASGRETYEQYF TRBJ2-7 - 16 TRBD2 TRBV9
TGTGCCAGCAGTGATCCCTCCCTCAACGACAGGCCCCGAGGAGCTTTCTTT CASSDPSLNDRPRGAFF TRBJ1-1 - 17 - TRBV25-1
TGTGCCAGCAGCCCACCAGGGGGCCCACAAGAGACCCAGTACTTC CASSPPGGPQETQYF TRBJ2-5 once 15 TRBD1 TRBV11-3
TGCGCCAGCAGCCGGGGGACTAGCGGAGCCCGAAGCTCCTACGAGCAGTACTTC CASSRGTSGARSSYEQYF TRBJ2-7 - 18 TRBD2 TRBV5-1
TGTGCCAGCAGCCCAACAGGGTACGAGCAGTACTTC CASSPTGYEQYF TRBJ2-7 - 12 - TRBV7-9
TGTGCCAGCAGTCTACGGGACAGTACCAGTCATGAAGCTTTCTTT CASSLRDSTSHEAFF TRBJ1-1 - 15 TRBD1 TRBV27
TGTGCCAGCAGCCAAATCGACAGGGACCGCTACGAGCAGTACTTC CASSQIDRDRYEQYF TRBJ2-7 - 15 TRBD1 TRBV14
TGTGCCAGCAGCTCGATAGCGGGGCTAGCCAAAAACATTCAGTACTTC CASSSIAGLAKNIQYF TRBJ2-4 - 16 TRBD2 TRBV11-3
TGTGCCAGCGAAGCCGGGACAGGGACCTACGAGCAGTACTTC CASEAGTGTYEQYF TRBJ2-7 - 14 TRBD1 TRBV28
TGTGCCAGCTCACCAGCGGGAGGAGCCAAAAACATTCAGTACTTC CASSPAGGAKNIQYF TRBJ2-4 few 15 TRBD2 TRBV18
TGTGCCAGCGTCTCCGAGGGCCAGGAGACCCAGTACTTC CASVSEGQETQYF TRBJ2-5 once 13 - TRBV7-2
TGTGCCAGCAGCTTAGATCGGGACAGGCTTTTAACCTACAATGAGCAGTTCTTC CASSLDRDRLLTYNEQFF TRBJ2-1 - 18 TRBD1 TRBV7-8
TGTGCCAGCAGTTTCGAGTCGGTGAGGGAAACAGGGAGTCAGCCCCAGCATTTT CASSFESVRETGSQPQHF TRBJ1-5 once 18 - TRBV28
TGTGCCAGCAGCTTGGGGCCGGGAGGTCGGAGATACGAGCAGTACTTC CASSLGPGGRRYEQYF TRBJ2-7 - 16 TRBD2 TRBV7-2
TGCGCCAGCAGCCGAGAGGGGGTCGGGGAGCTGTTTTTT CASSREGVGELFF TRBJ2-2 - 13 - TRBV5-1
TGCGCCAGCAGCCCGACTAGCGGGGACTACAATGAGCAGTTCTTC CASSPTSGDYNEQFF TRBJ2-1 - 15 TRBD2 TRBV5-1
TGTGCCAGCTCAAACAGGGAACCACCCCTCCACTTT CASSNREPPLHF TRBJ1-6 - 12 - TRBV18